This passage covers 26 T cell receptor beta chains from one sample sequenced in a study of graft-versus-host responses after intestinal transplantation. Assay: immunoSEQ multiplex PCR; the TCRdb copy retains only in-frame clones and omits some. The sample yields under 150,000 clones, 90% to 95% seen once. Which antigens these TCRs recognize remains unknown. Sample: unstimulated CD4+ T cells sorted from spleen or lymph node cells, taken before intestinal transplant. The receptors derive from a human donor who received an intestinal transplant.

This chain uses TRBV7-8 with TRBJ2-5; 15 nucleotides align to TRBD2. This CDR3 contains 19 residues. After removal of 5 bases from V and 3 bases from J, the junction contained 13 bases not matched to a gene. Per the germline V gene, CDR1 is SGHVS and CDR2 is FQNEAQ. CDR3 sequence (DNA): TGTGCCAGCAGCCCTGGGACTAGCGGGAGGAAGTTTTTGGAAGAGACCCAGTACTTC. Translation gives CASSPGTSGRKFLEETQYF. The variable domain in full, with the rest retrieved from reference TRBV7-8 and TRBJ2-5, is GAGVSQSPRYKVAKRGQDVALRCDPISGHVSLFWYQQALGQGPEFLTYFQNEAQLDKSGLPSDRFFAERPEGSVSTLKIQRTQQEDSAVYLCASSPGTSGRKFLEETQYFGPGTRLLVL.

The V call is TRBV12-5, the J call TRBJ2-2; 11 bases align to TRBD2. Unmatched junction bases numbered 6, after V lost 3 bases and J lost 0 bases. This CDR3 is built from 18 residues. The germline gives CDR1 LGHNT, CDR2 FRNRAP. The CDR3 nucleotides are TGTGCTAGTGGTTTAACTAGCGGGAGCGGGGCGAACACCGGGGAGCTGTTTTTT. Its translation is CASGLTSGSGANTGELFF.

Points on this clone: The junction and the germline gene differ at one end; a read error may be behind it. The rearrangement uses TRBV5-6 and TRBJ2-5; D gene ambiguous. CDR1 is SGHDT, CDR2 YYEEEE, per germline. The CDR3 loop spans 14 amino acids. The CDR3 sequence: CASSLDLTQGTQYF. CDR3 in DNA: TGTGCCAGCAGCTTGGACCTGACCCAAGGGACCCAGTACTTC.

The V call is TRBV5-8, the J call TRBJ1-5; D remains ambiguous. V lost 4 bases and J lost 1, with 9 bases in between. This CDR3 comprises 14 residues. Per germline, CDR1 SGHTS and CDR2 YDEGEE. In nucleotides, the CDR3 is TGTGCCAGCAGCCTTGACCCGAGCAATCAGCCCCAGCATTTT. Its protein is CASSLDPSNQPQHF.

The rearrangement uses TRBV11-2 and TRBJ2-7, with 9 bases matching TRBD2. The CDR3 has 16 residues. The trim removed 3 bases at V and 7 bases at J, leaving 13 bases unmatched. Per germline, CDR1 SGHAT and CDR2 FQNNGV. This CDR3 is CASSLGRLAGLFEQYF. The CDR3 nucleotides read TGTGCCAGCAGCTTGGGGAGGCTAGCGGGACTTTTTGAGCAGTACTTC.

V and J are TRBV7-9 and TRBJ1-6, with a weak D call TRBD1 (5 bases). CDR1 is SEHNR and CDR2 is FQNEAQ in the germline V gene (reference sequence). The CDR3 extends over 15 amino acids. V lost 2 bases, J lost 7 bases, and 12 bases lay in between. The chain's CDR3 is CASSLFGGGNSPLHF. As DNA, the CDR3 is TGTGCCAGCAGCTTATTCGGGGGAGGGAATTCACCCCTCCACTTT.

The chain links TRBV11-2 to TRBJ2-7; 7 bases are shared with TRBD1. The J segment lost 1 base and the V segment lost 4 bases, leaving 7 bases of the junction unmatched. This CDR3 spans 15 amino acids. Germline V CDR1 and CDR2: SGHAT, FQNNGV. The CDR3 loop is CASSSTLGQSYEQYF. CDR3 nucleotide sequence: TGTGCCAGCAGCTCAACCCTGGGACAGTCCTACGAGCAGTACTTC.

This sequence joins TRBV7-3 and TRBJ2-3; 8 bases map to TRBD2. The CDR3 is 15 residues long. With 5 bases clipped from V and 6 bases from J, the junction kept 10 bases outside the gene matches. Germline CDR1 SGHTA, CDR2 FQGTGA. The CDR3 DNA is TGTGCCAGCAGCCTAGGGGCGGGAGGTCGGGATACGCAGTATTTT. Translating gives CASSLGAGGRDTQYF. Drawing the rest from reference TRBV7-3 and TRBJ2-3, the complete variable domain is GAGVSQTPSNKVTEKGKYVELRCDPISGHTALYWYRQSLGQGPEFLIYFQGTGAADDSGLPNDRFFAVRPEGSVSTLKIQRTERGDSAVYLCASSLGAGGRDTQYFGPGTRLTVL.

The chain joins TRBV11-2 to TRBJ1-1; D is possibly TRBD1 (5 bases). The CDR3 totals 15 residues. Germline assignment: CDR1 SGHAT and CDR2 FQNNGV. The V and J ends lost 3 bases and 5 bases respectively, with 16 bases between them. The CDR3 DNA is TGTGCCAGCAGCTTGCAGGGCCGAATAACGACTGAAGCTTTCTTT. This translates into CASSLQGRITTEAFF.

The chain employs TRBV28 and TRBJ2-7, with a weak D call TRBD1 (5 bases). CDR1 and CDR2 (germline): MDHEN, SYDVKM. This CDR3 is built from 15 residues. V lost 5 bases, J lost 0 bases, and 14 bases lay in between. The CDR3 loop is CASSVVRASSYEQYF. The CDR3 coding sequence is TGTGCCAGCAGTGTAGTCAGGGCCAGCTCCTACGAGCAGTACTTC.

CDR3 protein: CASSLELAERQFF. The DNA for the CDR3 is TGTGCCAGCAGCTTAGAACTTGCTGAGCGGCAGTTCTTC. V and J are TRBV11-2 and TRBJ2-1; D not resolved. V gave up 0 bases and J gave up 12 bases, with 12 bases separating them. This CDR3 has 13 residues. The germline CDR1 and CDR2 sequences are SGHAT and FQNNGV.

CDR3 DNA sequence: TGTGCCAGCAGCTCGCGGACTACGGGTGGGACCCAGTACTTC. Translation gives CASSSRTTGGTQYF. V gene TRBV9 combines with J gene TRBJ2-5; TRBD2 might be the D (6 bases). The germline V gene encodes CDR1 SGDLS and CDR2 YYNGEE. The CDR3 has 14 amino acids. V was pared by 4 bases and J by 7 bases, with 17 bases between.

The gene calls are TRBV7-2 and TRBJ2-5, with D possibly matching TRBD1 (6 bases). CDR1 SGHTA and CDR2 FQGNSA come from the germline V gene. The CDR3 is made up of 14 amino acids. The V end was cut by 2 bases, the J end by 5 bases, with 12 bases between. CDR3 DNA: TGTGCCAGCAGCTTAATCAGGGGCGGCGAGACCCAGTACTTC. Translating it yields CASSLIRGGETQYF.

A few counts support this clone. J is TRBJ2-3 and V is TRBV28; D not certain. The germline CDR1 and CDR2 sequences are MDHEN and SYDVKM. Trimming cost V 3 bases and J 7 bases, with 8 bases left between them. This CDR3 is built from 12 residues. CDR3 sequence: CASSFDSNTQYF. CDR3 nucleotides: TGTGCCAGCAGTTTCGACTCCAATACGCAGTATTTT.

The chain combines TRBV7-8 with TRBJ1-1; D unclear. Germline lookup yields CDR1 SGHVS and CDR2 FQNEAQ. The CDR3 runs 12 residues. Trimming took 5 bases from V and 11 from J, leaving 15 bases between them. The CDR3 coding sequence is TGTGCCAGCAGCCATGGGTGGGCTTTGGCTTTCTTT. Translated, it gives CASSHGWALAFF.

CDR3 sequence (DNA): TGTGCCAGCAGTGTTTCACGGAGCACTGAAGCTTTCTTT. This encodes CASSVSRSTEAFF. The chain joins TRBV6-1 to TRBJ1-1; no clear D. Germline V gene sequence: CDR1 MNHNS, CDR2 SASEGT. This CDR3 is 13 amino acids long. Trimming shortened V by 4 bases and J by 4 bases, and 10 bases separated the two germline ends.

The CDR3 reads CASSGGSGKLYNEQFF. The CDR3, as DNA: TGTGCCAGCAGTGGTGGTAGCGGGAAACTATACAATGAGCAGTTCTTC. The rearrangement links TRBV2 to TRBJ2-1; 8 bases map to TRBD2. The V and J ends lost 4 bases and 4 bases, in that order; junction bases with no gene match: 9. The CDR3 extends over 16 amino acids. The V gene's germline CDR1 is SNHLY and CDR2 FYNNEI.

J is TRBJ2-1 and V is TRBV27; TRBD2 is a possible D gene (6 bases). There are 14 residues in the CDR3. Germline V lookup: CDR1 MNHEY, CDR2 SMNVEV (reference sequence). The V end was cut by 5 bases, the J end by 5 bases, with 13 bases between. The CDR3 protein is CASSGLTINNEQFF. The CDR3 DNA reads as TGTGCCAGCAGTGGACTAACAATTAACAATGAGCAGTTCTTC.

V is TRBV4-2 and J is TRBJ2-3; TRBD1 aligns across 11 bases. V lost 1 base to trimming and J lost 0 bases; unmatched junction nucleotides: 3. Germline V CDR1 and CDR2: LGHNA, YNFKEQ. CDR3 length: 17 amino acids. CDR3 residues: CASSQGRDRGSTDTQYF. The DNA for the CDR3 is TGTGCCAGCAGCCAAGGTCGGGACAGGGGGAGCACAGATACGCAGTATTTT.

The sample holds one count of this clone. This CDR3 reads CASSLRYAGGGSYNEQFF. The CDR3 DNA is TGTGCCAGCAGCTTACGATATGCGGGAGGAGGTTCCTACAATGAGCAGTTCTTC. The chain couples TRBV7-2 to TRBJ2-1, with 8 bases lining up with TRBD2. The germline gives CDR1 SGHTA, CDR2 FQGNSA. J gave up 1 base and V 2 bases, and 10 bases lay outside the gene matches. CDR3 size: 18 residues. Full variable domain (rest looked up from reference TRBV7-2 and TRBJ2-1): GAGVSQSPSNKVTEKGKDVELRCDPISGHTALYWYRQSLGQGLEFLIYFQGNSAPDKSGLPSDRFSAERTGGSVSTLTIQRTQQEDSAVYLCASSLRYAGGGSYNEQFFGPGTRLTVL.

The rearrangement uses TRBV6-5 and TRBJ1-1, with 9 positions matching TRBD1. Germline CDR1 and CDR2: MNHEY and SVGAGI. CDR3 length: 14 residues. J lost 8 bases, V lost 6 bases, and 10 bases had no gene match. In nucleotides, the CDR3 is TGTGCCAGCAGCGATCCTGGGACAGGGAGGGAAGCTTTCTTT. Translated: CASSDPGTGREAFF.

The rearrangement uses TRBV9 and TRBJ1-5; TRBD1 matches 10 bases. This CDR3 spans 16 amino acids. The germline V gene encodes CDR1 SGDLS and CDR2 YYNGEE. V lost 3 bases to trimming and J lost 5 bases; unmatched junction nucleotides: 8. The CDR3 region is CASSAGPGTGDQPQHF. The CDR3 region has the DNA TGTGCCAGCAGCGCAGGACCCGGGACAGGGGATCAGCCCCAGCATTTT.

The chain has TRBV18 and TRBJ2-2; D call uncertain. Trimming took 6 bases from V and 1 from J, leaving 6 bases between them. The CDR3 consists of 13 residues. Germline V gene sequence: CDR1 KGHSH, CDR2 LQKENI. The CDR3 coding sequence is TGTGCCAGCTCTCCCGAGAACACCGGGGAGCTGTTTTTT. Residues: CASSPENTGELFF.

The chain couples TRBV9 to TRBJ2-5; D may be TRBD2 (5 bases). This CDR3 is built from 13 residues. The V gene's germline CDR1 is SGDLS and CDR2 YYNGEE. V lost 3 bases, J lost 5 bases, and 11 bases lay in between. In DNA, the CDR3 is TGTGCCAGCAGCGCGAGGGCAGGTGAGACCCAGTACTTC. Protein sequence: CASSARAGETQYF.

The chain is built from TRBV5-4 and TRBJ2-3; 8 nucleotides align to TRBD1. The V gene end was trimmed by 4 bases and the J gene end by 3 bases; junction bases not matched to a gene: 7. This CDR3 spans 15 amino acids. The germline V gene has CDR1 SGHNT and CDR2 YYREEE (reference sequence). CDR3 amino acids: CASSKNRGITDTQYF. CDR3 DNA sequence: TGTGCCAGCAGCAAAAACAGGGGGATAACAGATACGCAGTATTTT.

V gene TRBV5-1 combines with J gene TRBJ2-5; 12 bases align to TRBD2. There are 16 residues in the CDR3. Germline CDR1 reads SGHRS; CDR2 reads YFSETQ. Trimming at V came to 6 bases and at J to 5 bases, leaving 11 bases not matched to a gene. The CDR3 coding sequence is TGCGCCAGCAAGAGGGCTAGCGGGAGGGCCGGGGAGACCCAGTACTTC. Translation gives CASKRASGRAGETQYF.